The next 18 T cell receptor beta chains were all read from a single sample in a study of CD8+CD57+ T cells in acquired aplastic anemia. CDR3 and TCR beta VDJ profiling relied on genomic DNA as the template. TCRdb redid the calling of the reads with MiXCR, one entry per CDR3 protein. Here the sample spans 120,000 or so distinct CDR3 sequences, over 30% being singletons. Before being chosen for sequencing, patients had shown CD8+CD57+ cell expansion by flow cytometry. The sequenced sample consisted of sorted CD4+, CD8+, or CD8+CD57+ T cells (not recorded which) from PBMCs. These receptors originate from a human donor with aplastic anemia.

The table lists this clonotype with a count of one. This clone may be a read error of a much larger clone one base away. The DNA is omitted, as the CDR3 cannot be located on it reliably, and the CDR3 follows TCRdb's listing. V usage is TRBV13 and J usage is TRBJ2-1; no check of the table's D call, TRBD1, against the DNA was made. The CDR3 is made up of 15 amino acids, end residues included. In germline, CDR1 is PRHDT, CDR2 FYEKMQ (reference sequence). CDR3 amino acids: CASSFGQGSINEQSF.

This clonotype showed up many times. The V call is TRBV20-1, the J call TRBJ2-7; D unclear. Trimming pared 2 bases from V and 3 bases from J, leaving 11 bases between. This CDR3 region has 13 residues. The germline CDR1 and CDR2 sequences are DFQATT and SNEGSKA (reference sequence). The CDR3 DNA reads as TGCAGTGCTAGACCGCAGTACAACTACGAGCAGTACTTC. Its protein product is CSARPQYNYEQYF.

Points on this clonotype: A clone one base away is much larger, so this may be a read error. This chain connects TRBV6-2 or TRBV6-3 to TRBJ2-5; D may be TRBD1 (6 bases). Germline CDR1 and CDR2: MNHEY and SVGEGT. V was cut by 10 bases and J by 5 bases, with 23 bases left in between. The CDR3 has 15 residues. This CDR3 is CANSPGTIQGETQYF. As DNA, the CDR3 is TGTGCCAACAGCCCCGGGACAATCCAGGGGGAGACCCAGTACTTC.

In this sample, this clonotype turned up many times. The rearrangement links TRBV7-2 to TRBJ1-1; 7 bases map to TRBD1. The CDR3 extends over 17 amino acids. The J segment lost 1 base and the V segment lost 4 bases, leaving 12 bases of the junction unmatched. Germline V gene sequence: CDR1 SGHTA, CDR2 FQGNSA. CDR3 region: CASSWRQGGLRNTEAFF. The CDR3 nucleotides are TGTGCCAGCAGCTGGCGACAGGGTGGTCTGCGGAACACTGAAGCTTTCTTT.

This clonotype appeared once. Compared with germline, one end of the junction differs, possibly owing to a read error. The chain joins TRBV15 to TRBJ2-7; 11 bases fit TRBD1. Per germline, CDR1 LNHNV and CDR2 YYDKDF (reference sequence). This CDR3 spans 17 amino acids. The CDR3 coding sequence is TGTACCACCAGCAGAGCCCCGGGACAGGGGGTAGCCTACGAGCAGTACTTC. Protein product: CTTSRAPGQGVAYEQYF.

This clonotype has a count of ten or more. The chain has TRBV6-4 and TRBJ2-3, with a possible D match to TRBD1 (6 bases). This CDR3 comprises 13 residues. The germline V and J ends were trimmed by 0 bases and 6 bases, with 7 bases remaining between them. The germline gives CDR1 MRHNA, CDR2 SNTAGT. CDR3 DNA: TGTGCCAGCAGTGACTCGAGGGGGGATACGCAGTATTTT. This encodes CASSDSRGDTQYF.

The V and J genes are TRBV7-8 and TRBJ2-7; a weak D match, TRBD1 (6 bases). The V end lost 1 base, the J end lost 3 bases, and 13 bases lay between the germline ends. Per germline, CDR1 SGHVS and CDR2 FQNEAQ. The CDR3 is 15 residues long. The CDR3 sequence is CASSLVGGGVYEQYF. The CDR3, as DNA: TGTGCCAGCAGCTTAGTAGGGGGTGGGGTCTACGAGCAGTACTTC.

Many counts were recorded for this clonotype. The genes are TRBV9 and TRBJ1-6, with TRBD1 as a possible D gene (5 bases). Between the trimmed V and J ends, which lost 1 base and 8 bases, there was a span of 13 bases. CDR1 and CDR2 (germline): SGDLS, YYNGEE. The CDR3 sequence is 15 residues long. The CDR3 is CASSVKAGRDSPLHF. The CDR3 DNA reads TGTGCCAGCAGCGTAAAGGCAGGGAGGGATTCACCCCTCCACTTT.

This clonotype has at least ten counts. V gene TRBV7-3 combines with J gene TRBJ1-2, with TRBD1 matching over 9 bases. Germline V gene sequence: CDR1 SGHTA, CDR2 FQGTGA. There are 14 residues in the CDR3. After removal of 5 bases from V and 6 bases from J, the junction contained 7 bases not matched to a gene. The CDR3 DNA follows: TGTGCCAGCAGCGAGCGGACAGGGGATGATGGCTACACCTTC. It translates to CASSERTGDDGYTF.

The V gene is TRBV11-2, the J gene TRBJ2-3; the D gene is possibly TRBD1 (6 bases). The V end lost 5 bases, the J end lost 4 bases, and 13 bases lay between the germline ends. Looked up from germline, CDR1 is SGHAT and CDR2 is FQNNGV. The CDR3 loop spans 14 amino acids. CDR3 residues: CASSQARGADTQYF. The DNA for the CDR3 is TGTGCCAGCAGCCAGGCCAGGGGTGCAGATACGCAGTATTTT.

This clonotype was seen only a few times. The rearrangement joins TRBV6-5 to TRBJ2-5; TRBD1 is a possible D gene (6 bases). V lost 4 bases and J lost 5, with 17 bases in between. CDR1 is MNHEY, CDR2 SVGAGI, per germline. CDR3 length: 15 residues. CDR3 nucleotides: TGTGCCAGCAGTTGGTCCGGGACACGCTCGGAGACCCAGTACTTC. It encodes CASSWSGTRSETQYF.

On this clonotype itself: One end of the junction does not line up with germline, which may come from a read error. V usage is TRBV19 and J usage is TRBJ1-3, with 11 positions matching TRBD1. There are 15 residues in the CDR3. The germline CDR1 and CDR2 sequences are LNHDA and SQIVND (reference sequence). The CDR3 DNA sequence: TGTGCCAGTGGGGACAGGGGGACCTCTGGGAACACCATATATTTT. This translates into CASGDRGTSGNTIYF.

V is TRBV19 and J is TRBJ1-2; D ambiguous. The germline V gene has CDR1 LNHDA and CDR2 SQIVND (reference sequence). The V and J ends lost 7 bases and 7 bases respectively, with 13 bases between them. CDR3 length: 12 amino acids. The CDR3, as DNA: TGTGCCAGTAAGGAGGGCGCAGGTGGCTACACCTTC. The encoded protein is CASKEGAGGYTF.

In its sample, this clonotype was seen many times. The rearrangement uses TRBV2 and TRBJ1-3; D call uncertain. This CDR3 region has 16 residues. Germline V lookup: CDR1 SNHLY, CDR2 FYNNEI. The V gene lost 5 bases and the J gene lost 0 bases, with 14 bases spanning the gap. CDR3 bases: TGTGCCAGCAGTAATCGAAGGATCAACTCTGGAAACACCATATATTTT. It translates to CASSNRRINSGNTIYF.

This clonotype occurred many times. V and J are TRBV9 and TRBJ2-4, with D perhaps matching TRBD2 (7 bases). CDR3 length equals 14 residues. CDR1 and CDR2 from the germline V gene are SGDLS and YYNGEE. V shed 4 bases and J shed 7 bases, with 15 bases lying between them. The CDR3 loop is CASSLGGPQNIQYF. CDR3 in DNA: TGTGCCAGCAGCCTGGGGGGGCCCCAGAACATTCAGTACTTC.

This clonotype was observed at least ten times. The J gene is TRBJ1-1, the V gene TRBV11-2; maybe TRBD1 (6 bases). The germline gives CDR1 SGHAT, CDR2 FQNNGV. V lost 5 bases and J lost 2, with 12 bases in between. The CDR3 is made up of 14 amino acids. This chain's CDR3 is CASSLTQGNTEAFF. CDR3 DNA: TGTGCCAGCAGCCTGACACAGGGAAACACTGAAGCTTTCTTT.

About this clonotype itself: Just one base apart from a much larger clone, this may be a read error. The chain recombines TRBV12-3 or TRBV12-4 with TRBJ1-4; the D gene is possibly TRBD1 (5 bases). The CDR3 extends over 12 amino acids. The CDR3 DNA is TGTGCCAGCGGGGGGAGGCCGGAAAAACTGCTTTTT. Translating it yields CASGGRPEKLLF.

Many counts were recorded for this clonotype. CDR3 amino acids: CASSIRGSRGDTEAFF. As DNA, the CDR3 is TGTGCCAGTAGTATTCGGGGGTCGAGGGGGGACACTGAAGCTTTCTTT. The chain joins TRBV19 to TRBJ1-1; perhaps TRBD1 as D (6 bases). The germline CDR1 and CDR2 sequences are LNHDA and SQIVND (reference sequence). The V end was cut by 3 bases, the J end by 3 bases, with 17 bases between. This CDR3 contains 16 residues.